This T cell receptor (beta chain) was sequenced in a study of blood T cell repertoires in COVID-19. The CDR3 has 15 amino acids. V was clipped by 5 bases and J by 0 bases; unmatched bases: 5. Germline CDR1 is SGHNT and CDR2 is YENEEA. TCRdb keeps only in-frame clones here, not all; method: immunoSEQ multiplex PCR. The sample gives about 100,000 clones, around 87% of which show up once; roughly 10% is in the top ten. The material sequenced was peripheral blood. The receptor's source is a woman aged 25 to 39 with acute or convalescent COVID-19. The chain employs TRBV11-3 and TRBJ1-1, with 8 bases fitting TRBD1. CDR3 region: CASSDRGPMNTEAFF. In DNA, the CDR3 is TGTGCCAGCAGCGACAGGGGCCCTATGAACACTGAAGCTTTCTTT.